One sample yielded the 18 T cell receptor beta chains listed below, sequenced in a study of shared clonotypes between healthy human individuals. Libraries were prepared by immunoSEQ multiplex PCR; TCRdb keeps only in-frame clonotypes and omits some of them. Of under 850,000 clones in the sample, approximately 92% were seen once. Naive-designated CD8 cells lacked CD45RO, were positively enriched for CCR7, and omitted terminally differentiated effector memory CD45RA+ cells. Specimen: naive CD8+ T cells sorted from blood. Receptors originate from a young man in good health.

CDR3 nucleotides: TGTGCCATTCAGACAGATAAGAACACTGAAGCTTTCTTT. As protein: CAIQTDKNTEAFF. The V call is TRBV10-3, the J call TRBJ1-1; tentatively, D is TRBD1 (5 bases). The CDR3 covers 13 residues. CDR1 ENHRY and CDR2 SYGVKD come from the germline V gene. Trimming took off 9 bases at V and 1 base at J, with 12 bases between the two ends.

The genes are TRBV11-2 and TRBJ2-3; 10 nucleotides match TRBD1. From germline, CDR1 is SGHAT and CDR2 FQNNGV. The CDR3 loop spans 16 amino acids. V lost 5 bases, J lost 1 base, and 6 bases stayed unmatched. This chain's CDR3 is CASSTWDRGGTDTQYF. CDR3 nucleotide sequence: TGTGCCAGCAGCACATGGGACAGGGGAGGCACAGATACGCAGTATTTT.

CDR3 bases: TGTGCCAGCAGACAAAGACTAGCGGAGAACACCGGGGAGCTGTTTTTT. Protein: CASRQRLAENTGELFF. The chain recombines TRBV7-8 with TRBJ2-2; TRBD2 matches 9 bases. Germline loops: CDR1 SGHVS, CDR2 FQNEAQ. Unmatched junction bases numbered 6, after V lost 6 bases and J lost 1 base. The CDR3 contains 16 residues.

The chain employs TRBV10-3 and TRBJ2-7; TRBD1 matches at 9 bases. This CDR3 region has 15 residues. Germline V gives CDR1 ENHRY, CDR2 SYGVKD. V gave up 11 bases and J gave up 2 bases; unmatched junction bases: 13. The CDR3 nucleotides are TGTGCCGCCTCCTCCTTCGACAGGGGGGCCTACGAGCAGTACTTC. This sequence encodes CAASSFDRGAYEQYF.

The V call is TRBV2, the J call TRBJ2-1; possible D gene TRBD2, 6 bases. In germline, CDR1 is SNHLY, CDR2 FYNNEI. The CDR3 length is 18 residues. Between the trimmed V and J ends, which lost 8 bases and 2 bases, there was a span of 25 bases. The CDR3 coding sequence is TGTGCCAGCGTTTTCGATTTTGGCGGGGACTCCCCCTACAATGAGCAGTTCTTC. Translation: CASVFDFGGDSPYNEQFF.

This clone was seen only once. The rearrangement uses TRBV2 and TRBJ2-1; 9 positions match TRBD1. CDR1 and CDR2 from the germline V gene are SNHLY and FYNNEI. The CDR3 runs 14 residues. J was trimmed by 8 bases and V by 6 bases; bases with no gene match: 8. CDR3 residues: CASRATGGFDEQFF. CDR3 in DNA: TGTGCCAGCAGGGCGACAGGGGGATTCGATGAGCAGTTCTTC. Drawing the rest from reference TRBV2 and TRBJ2-1, the complete variable domain is EPEVTQTPSHQVTQMGQEVILRCVPISNHLYFYWYRQILGQKVEFLVSFYNNEISEKSEIFDDQFSVERPDGSNFTLKIRSTKLEDSAMYFCASRATGGFDEQFFGPGTRLTVL.

This chain connects TRBV4-3 to TRBJ2-1; D unresolved. Germline V CDR1 and CDR2: LGHNA, YSLEER. The CDR3 loop spans 11 amino acids. Trimming stripped 0 bases from V and 8 bases from J, with 2 bases between. The CDR3 here is CASSQEDEQFF. CDR3 DNA: TGCGCCAGCAGCCAAGAGGATGAGCAGTTCTTC.

The rearrangement joins TRBV7-6 to TRBJ2-7, with TRBD1 as a possible D gene (5 bases). The CDR3 runs 14 residues. V dropped 7 bases and J dropped 2 bases, with 15 bases sitting between them. From germline, CDR1 is SGHVS and CDR2 FNYEAQ. CDR3 in DNA: TGTGCCAGCACCCTAGGGCAGGGTCCCTACGAGCAGTACTTC. Encoded protein: CASTLGQGPYEQYF.

This chain joins TRBV11-2 and TRBJ2-1, with 8 bases identical to TRBD1. The CDR3 is 15 residues long. The germline V gene encodes CDR1 SGHAT and CDR2 FQNNGV. Trimming cost V 5 bases and J 6 bases; bases outside gene matches: 9. CDR3 amino acids: CASSPRTGSVNEQFF. CDR3 DNA sequence: TGTGCCAGCAGCCCAAGGACAGGGAGCGTCAATGAGCAGTTCTTC.

The count of this clone is one. The V and J genes are TRBV19 and TRBJ2-5; the D is unclear. The CDR3 length is 15 residues. V was clipped by 1 base and J by 2 bases, with 11 bases between them. Looked up from germline, CDR1 is LNHDA and CDR2 is SQIVND (reference sequence). In nucleotides, the CDR3 is TGTGCCAGTAGTATAGCAGGATCCACACAAGAGACCCAGTACTTC. This gives the protein CASSIAGSTQETQYF.

This chain links TRBV28 with TRBJ2-2; perhaps TRBD1 as D (6 bases). Trimming took off 6 bases at V and 6 bases at J, with 23 bases between the two ends. Germline CDR1 and CDR2: MDHEN and SYDVKM. The CDR3 totals 17 residues. As DNA, the CDR3 is TGTGCCAGCAGCCTGACCATTCGACAGGTGAATGCCGGGGAGCTGTTTTTT. Amino acid sequence: CASSLTIRQVNAGELFF. Variable domain in full (rest from reference TRBV28 and TRBJ2-2): DVKVTQSSRYLVKRTGEKVFLECVQDMDHENMFWYRQDPGLGLRLIYFSYDVKMKEKGDIPEGYSVSREKKERFSLILESASTNQTSMYLCASSLTIRQVNAGELFFGEGSRLTVL.

The chain has TRBV11-2 and TRBJ2-1, with TRBD2 matching over 10 bases. With 3 bases clipped from V and 5 bases from J, the junction kept 7 bases outside the gene matches. This CDR3 has 16 residues. Germline V lookup: CDR1 SGHAT, CDR2 FQNNGV. CDR3 coding DNA: TGTGCCAGCAGCTTTCATAGTCTAGCGGGAGACAATGAGCAGTTCTTC. Amino acids: CASSFHSLAGDNEQFF.

The J gene is TRBJ2-7, the V gene TRBV5-1; D not resolved. The CDR3 has 15 residues. V lost 0 bases and J lost 3, with 13 bases in between. Germline CDR1 and CDR2: SGHRS and YFSETQ. This CDR3 reads CASSLDMGLGYEQYF. The CDR3 DNA reads TGCGCCAGCAGCTTGGATATGGGTCTGGGCTACGAGCAGTACTTC.

The CDR3 coding sequence is TGTGCCAGCAGCTTGGGGGTGAACTCCTACAATGAGCAGTTCTTC. Its translation is CASSLGVNSYNEQFF. V and J are TRBV5-8 and TRBJ2-1; D is undetermined. Germline assignment: CDR1 SGHTS and CDR2 YDEGEE. The CDR3 spans 15 residues. The V and J ends lost 0 bases and 0 bases respectively, with 7 bases between them.

This chain joins TRBV7-2 and TRBJ2-3, with D perhaps TRBD1 or TRBD2 (5 bases each). The CDR3 loop spans 16 amino acids. Trimming left V 7 bases short and J 2 bases short, with 19 bases between. Germline V CDR1 and CDR2: SGHTA, FQGNSA. The CDR3 region is CASIESPGPSTDTQYF. Written as DNA, the CDR3 is TGTGCCAGCATCGAATCTCCGGGACCCTCCACAGATACGCAGTATTTT.

The chain combines TRBV28 with TRBJ2-7; TRBD1 matches at 10 bases. The length of the CDR3 is 13 residues. Germline CDR1 is MDHEN and CDR2 is SYDVKM. J lost 4 bases, V lost 9 bases, and 6 bases had no gene match. This chain's CDR3 is CARGGQGLYEQYF. CDR3 nucleotide sequence: TGTGCCAGAGGGGGACAGGGGCTTTACGAGCAGTACTTC.

V gene TRBV4-1 combines with J gene TRBJ1-2, with TRBD1 as a possible D gene (6 bases). From germline, CDR1 is MGHRA and CDR2 YSYEKL. There are 14 residues in the CDR3. Trimming left V 4 bases short and J 9 bases short, with 18 bases between. For the CDR3, the DNA is TGCGCCAGCAGCCCCCTAAACAGGGACGATAGCTACACCTTC. Translated, it gives CASSPLNRDDSYTF.

The rearrangement joins TRBV6-1 to TRBJ2-2; possible D gene TRBD1, 6 bases. With 4 bases removed from V and 6 bases from J, the gap between germline ends came to 15 bases. CDR3 length: 15 residues. Germline CDR1 and CDR2: MNHNS and SASEGT. The DNA for the CDR3 is TGTGCCAGCAGTGCCGCAGGGGTGGATTCCGGGGAGCTGTTTTTT. This encodes CASSAAGVDSGELFF.